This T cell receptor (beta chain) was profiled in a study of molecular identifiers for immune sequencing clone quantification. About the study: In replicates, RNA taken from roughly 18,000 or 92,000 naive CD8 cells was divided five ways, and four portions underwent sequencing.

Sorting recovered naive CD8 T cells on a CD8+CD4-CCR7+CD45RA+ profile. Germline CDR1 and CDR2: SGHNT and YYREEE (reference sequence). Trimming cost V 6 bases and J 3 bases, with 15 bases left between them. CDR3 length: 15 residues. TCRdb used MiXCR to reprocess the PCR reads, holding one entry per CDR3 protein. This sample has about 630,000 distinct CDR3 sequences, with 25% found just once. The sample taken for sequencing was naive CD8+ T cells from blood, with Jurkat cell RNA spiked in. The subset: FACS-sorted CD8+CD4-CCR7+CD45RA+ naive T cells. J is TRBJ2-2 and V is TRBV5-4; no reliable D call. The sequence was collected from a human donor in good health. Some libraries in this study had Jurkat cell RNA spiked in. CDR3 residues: CASTLGPLYTGELFF. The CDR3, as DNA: TGTGCCAGCACCCTCGGGCCTTTATACACCGGGGAGCTGTTTTTT. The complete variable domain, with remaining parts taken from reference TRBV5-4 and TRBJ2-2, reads ETGVTQSPTHLIKTRGQQVTLRCSSQSGHNTVSWYQQALGQGPQFIFQYYREEENGRGNFPPRFSGLQFPNYSSELNVNALELDDSALYLCASTLGPLYTGELFFGEGSRLTVL.